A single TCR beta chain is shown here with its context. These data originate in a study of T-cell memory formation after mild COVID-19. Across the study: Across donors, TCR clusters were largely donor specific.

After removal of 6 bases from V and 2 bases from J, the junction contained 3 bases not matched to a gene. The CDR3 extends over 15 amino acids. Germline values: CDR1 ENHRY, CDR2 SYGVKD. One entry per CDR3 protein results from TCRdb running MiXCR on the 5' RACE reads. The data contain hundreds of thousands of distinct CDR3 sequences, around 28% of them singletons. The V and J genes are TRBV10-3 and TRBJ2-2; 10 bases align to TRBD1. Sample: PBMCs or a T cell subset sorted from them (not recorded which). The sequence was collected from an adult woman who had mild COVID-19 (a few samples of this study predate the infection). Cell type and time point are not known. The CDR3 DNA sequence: TGTGCCATCAGCAGGACAGGGGGAAACACCGGGGAGCTGTTTTTT. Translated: CAISRTGGNTGELFF.